This T cell receptor (beta chain) was recorded in a study of T-cell memory formation after mild COVID-19. TCRdb reprocessed the 5' RACE reads with MiXCR, giving one entry per CDR3 protein. This sample has 250,000 to 300,000 distinct CDR3 sequences, with under 20% found just once. The CDR3 sequence is 13 residues long. The V gene lost 4 bases and the J gene lost 8 bases, with 17 bases spanning the gap. Germline V CDR1 and CDR2: SQVTM, ANQGSEA. This clonotype was detected a few times. The receptor was isolated from a man aged 18 to 30 who had mild COVID-19 (a few samples of this study predate the infection). Cell type and time point are not known. The specimen was PBMCs or a T cell subset sorted from them (not recorded which). J is TRBJ1-2 and V is TRBV29-1; D is unresolved. This chain's CDR3 is CSVGAGTGSGYTF. In DNA, the CDR3 is TGCAGCGTTGGGGCCGGCACGGGGTCGGGCTACACCTTC.